A single sample gave rise to the 12 T cell receptor beta chains below, sequenced in a study of CD8+ T cells in alopecia areata. Sequencing relied on a cDNA template that was reverse transcribed from extracted RNA. Clones were sequenced by immunoSEQ multiplex PCR, and TCRdb holds only the in-frame ones, with some missing. In the table there are 120,000 to 150,000 clones, around 47% of which are singletons. Sequenced input: CD4+ T cells sorted from blood. These receptors were taken from a human donor with alopecia areata.

The chain has TRBV11-1 and TRBJ2-1; D not certain. This CDR3 spans 14 amino acids. Trimming stripped 8 bases from V and 0 bases from J, with 11 bases between. Looked up from germline, CDR1 is SGHAT and CDR2 is FQDESV (reference sequence). Here the CDR3 DNA reads TGTGCCAGCGTATCGCGGAGCTCCTACAATGAGCAGTTCTTC. It specifies CASVSRSSYNEQFF.

The chain is built from TRBV2 and TRBJ2-1, with 9 bases matching TRBD1. The V and J ends lost 4 bases and 4 bases, in that order; junction bases with no gene match: 8. CDR1 is SNHLY and CDR2 is FYNNEI in the germline V gene. This CDR3 spans 16 amino acids. The CDR3 DNA is TGTGCCAGCAGTGTCTTCGGGACAGGGTCGTACAATGAGCAGTTCTTC. Amino acids: CASSVFGTGSYNEQFF.

The chain carries TRBV5-6 and TRBJ2-7; D perhaps matches TRBD2 (6 bases). Germline lookup yields CDR1 SGHDT and CDR2 YYEEEE. Trimming pared 1 base from V and 3 bases from J, leaving 14 bases between. This CDR3 has 15 residues. The CDR3 DNA reads as TGTGCCAGCAGCTTGTTCGGGGGTTCAATCTACGAGCAGTACTTC. The encoded protein is CASSLFGGSIYEQYF.

The rearrangement uses TRBV2 and TRBJ2-1; D is ambiguous. Germline V gene sequence: CDR1 SNHLY, CDR2 FYNNEI. Trimming cost V 7 bases and J 8 bases, with 18 bases left between them. The CDR3 spans 14 residues. The CDR3 spells CASTPFQLGDEQFF. The CDR3 region has the DNA TGTGCCAGCACCCCTTTTCAGTTAGGCGATGAGCAGTTCTTC.

The chain couples TRBV5-1 to TRBJ1-2; weak D call: TRBD1 (5 bases). V shed 4 bases and J shed 2 bases, with 15 bases lying between them. CDR1 and CDR2 (germline): SGHRS, YFSETQ. CDR3 size: 15 residues. The CDR3, as DNA: TGCGCCAGCAGCGATACCGGGACGCCGAACTATGGCTACACCTTC. Protein: CASSDTGTPNYGYTF.

The gene calls are TRBV29-1 and TRBJ2-1; TRBD2 matches at 7 bases. This CDR3 is 15 amino acids long. V was pared by 6 bases and J by 0 bases, with 8 bases of the junction left unmatched. Germline V gene lookup returns CDR1 SQVTM and CDR2 ANQGSEA. This chain's CDR3 is CSVQRGVGSYNEQFF. For the CDR3, the DNA is TGCAGCGTCCAGCGGGGCGTAGGCTCCTACAATGAGCAGTTCTTC.

In DNA, the CDR3 is TGTGCCAGCAGTTACTCCTACAGAACGAGCTCCTACGAGCAGTACTTC. Translation: CASSYSYRTSSYEQYF. The rearrangement joins TRBV6-5 to TRBJ2-7; D unclear. Deletions cut 0 bases from V and 0 bases from J, with 12 bases between. The CDR3 loop spans 16 amino acids. Germline values: CDR1 MNHEY, CDR2 SVGAGI.

The V call is TRBV2, the J call TRBJ2-4, with a weak D call TRBD2 (5 bases). V gave up 4 bases and J gave up 9 bases, with 13 bases separating them. The CDR3 loop spans 13 amino acids. In germline, CDR1 is SNHLY, CDR2 FYNNEI. The CDR3 here is CASSGEEVGIQYF. DNA for the CDR3: TGTGCCAGCAGTGGCGAGGAGGTCGGCATTCAGTACTTC.

The sample holds a few counts of this clone. V and J are TRBV29-1 and TRBJ2-3; 8 nucleotides align to TRBD2. The ends lost 7 bases at V and 1 base at J; junction bases unmatched: 10. This CDR3 region has 15 residues. CDR1 and CDR2 (germline): SQVTM, ANQGSEA. CDR3 sequence reads: CSGSGSSGGTDTQYF. DNA of the CDR3: TGCAGCGGGAGCGGGAGCAGTGGGGGCACAGATACGCAGTATTTT.

The genes are TRBV9 and TRBJ2-5, with D hard to call. CDR3 length: 13 amino acids. Germline-derived CDR1 and CDR2 are SGDLS and YYNGEE. V was shortened by 0 bases and J by 3 bases, with 6 bases between the two germline ends. The CDR3 loop is CASSVDIEETQYF. The CDR3 DNA reads as TGTGCCAGCAGCGTAGACATCGAAGAGACCCAGTACTTC. The full variable domain, its missing parts supplied by reference TRBV9 and TRBJ2-5, is DSGVTQTPKHLITATGQRVTLRCSPRSGDLSVYWYQQSLDQGLQFLIQYYNGEERAKGNILERFSAQQFPDLHSELNLSSLELGDSALYFCASSVDIEETQYFGPGTRLLVL.

The chain has TRBV7-8 and TRBJ2-1; maybe TRBD2 (5 bases). Trimming cost V 2 bases and J 7 bases, with 12 bases left between them. Germline V gives CDR1 SGHVS, CDR2 FQNEAQ. The CDR3 contains 14 residues. As DNA, the CDR3 is TGTGCCAGCAGCTTAAGACTCCCGGGGAATGAGCAGTTCTTC. This translates into CASSLRLPGNEQFF. Full variable domain (missing parts from reference TRBV7-8 and TRBJ2-1): GAGVSQSPRYKVAKRGQDVALRCDPISGHVSLFWYQQALGQGPEFLTYFQNEAQLDKSGLPSDRFFAERPEGSVSTLKIQRTQQEDSAVYLCASSLRLPGNEQFFGPGTRLTVL.

This sequence joins TRBV6-5 and TRBJ2-7; 8 positions agree with TRBD1. The V and J ends lost 4 bases and 4 bases, in that order; junction bases with no gene match: 6. This CDR3 spans 14 amino acids. Germline V CDR1 and CDR2: MNHEY, SVGAGI. The CDR3 is CASSSDRGAYEQYF. The CDR3 DNA reads TGTGCCAGCAGTTCCGACAGGGGAGCGTACGAGCAGTACTTC.